The 14 T cell receptor beta chains reported below all come from one sample, sequenced in a study of blood T cell repertoires in COVID-19. Assay: immunoSEQ multiplex PCR; the TCRdb copy retains only in-frame clones and omits some. The table lists roughly 290,000 clones, around 81% of them singletons. Sequencing was carried out using peripheral blood. The receptor source for this set is a person aged 65-85 years with COVID-19, enrolled during active disease.

This clone occurred once. The rearrangement uses TRBV7-2 and TRBJ1-2; TRBD1 might be the D (6 bases). The V gene lost 2 bases and the J gene lost 4 bases, with 20 bases spanning the gap. The CDR3 spans 17 residues. CDR1 is SGHTA, CDR2 FQGNSA, per germline. The CDR3 coding sequence is TGTGCCAGCAGCTTATGGGCGGGGGGCGAGATAGGCTATGGCTACACCTTC. Its translation: CASSLWAGGEIGYGYTF. Full variable domain (missing parts from reference TRBV7-2 and TRBJ1-2): GAGVSQSPSNKVTEKGKDVELRCDPISGHTALYWYRQSLGQGLEFLIYFQGNSAPDKSGLPSDRFSAERTGGSVSTLTIQRTQQEDSAVYLCASSLWAGGEIGYGYTFGSGTRLTVV.

The chain links TRBV5-6 to TRBJ2-7; D call uncertain. The germline CDR1 and CDR2 sequences are SGHDT and YYEEEE. The V and J ends lost 1 base and 6 bases respectively, with 8 bases between them. CDR3 length: 12 residues. The CDR3 bases are TGTGCCAGCAGCTTGTATACGGGCGAGCAGTACTTC. Its translation is CASSLYTGEQYF.

The V and J genes are TRBV4-2 and TRBJ2-5; 9 positions match TRBD2. The CDR3 is made up of 15 amino acids. V trimming: 3 bases; J trimming: 7 bases; junction bases outside the gene matches: 9. Looked up from germline, CDR1 is LGHNA and CDR2 is YNFKEQ. Here the CDR3 reads CASSQEIAGEGTQYF. CDR3 DNA sequence: TGTGCCAGCAGCCAGGAAATAGCGGGAGAGGGGACCCAGTACTTC.

The rearrangement links TRBV12-3 or TRBV12-4 to TRBJ2-2; possible D gene TRBD1, 5 bases. CDR3 size: 13 residues. V lost 6 bases to trimming and J lost 5 bases, with 10 bases between them. The CDR3 protein is CASRIQGTGELFF. The CDR3 DNA is TGTGCCAGCAGAATTCAGGGTACCGGGGAGCTGTTTTTT.

The V gene is TRBV21-1, the J gene TRBJ1-1; the tabulated D call, TRBD1, remains unverified against the DNA. TRBV21-1 is a pseudogene. The CDR3 covers 13 residues. CDR3 in amino acids: CASSKTANTEAFF. The CDR3 DNA sequence: TGTGCCAGCAGCAAAACAGCGAACACTGAAGCTTTCTTT.

V usage is TRBV28 and J usage is TRBJ1-1; no clear D. V lost 5 bases, J lost 3 bases, and 16 bases lay in between. The CDR3 spans 15 residues. Germline CDR1 and CDR2: MDHEN and SYDVKM. CDR3: CASSPPGVGDTEAFF. The DNA for the CDR3 is TGTGCCAGCAGTCCCCCCGGGGTAGGCGACACTGAAGCTTTCTTT.

This clone was found once. The chain joins TRBV7-9 to TRBJ1-5, with D perhaps matching TRBD1 (6 bases). The V end lost 6 bases, the J end lost 6 bases, and 18 bases lay between the germline ends. Germline V gene sequence: CDR1 SEHNR, CDR2 FQNEAQ (reference sequence). This CDR3 is built from 15 residues. DNA of the CDR3: TGTGCCAGCAGTTCCCATACAGGGCGCCCTCAGCCCCAGCATTTT. Translating gives CASSSHTGRPQPQHF. Based on the CDR3 plus reference TRBV7-9 and TRBJ1-5, the full variable domain is DTGVSQNPRHKITKRGQNVTFRCDPISEHNRLYWYRQTLGQGPEFLTYFQNEAQLEKSRLLSDRFSAERPKGSFSTLEIQRTEQGDSAMYLCASSSHTGRPQPQHFGDGTRLSIL.

This rearrangement joins TRBV2 to TRBJ1-6; D remains unclear. This CDR3 has 13 amino acids. Germline lookup yields CDR1 SNHLY and CDR2 FYNNEI. Trimming left V 10 bases short and J 4 bases short, with 11 bases between. DNA for the CDR3: TGTGCCAACGCGGAGCTATATAATTCACCCCTCCACTTT. This gives the protein CANAELYNSPLHF.

The chain couples TRBV6-5 to TRBJ1-4; 7 bases map to TRBD1. The ends lost 6 bases at V and 7 bases at J; junction bases unmatched: 5. Germline V gene lookup returns CDR1 MNHEY and CDR2 SVGAGI. The CDR3 is 13 amino acids. CDR3 protein: CASRRQGGEKLFF. DNA of the CDR3: TGTGCCAGCAGACGACAGGGAGGTGAAAAACTGTTTTTT.

The gene calls are TRBV28 and TRBJ1-4; D is ambiguous. V was trimmed by 3 bases and J by 1 base, leaving 9 bases between them. Germline V lookup: CDR1 MDHEN, CDR2 SYDVKM. The CDR3 has 15 amino acids. The CDR3 DNA is TGTGCCAGCAGTTTTGCCGGGAGAACTAATGAAAAACTGTTTTTT. Protein: CASSFAGRTNEKLFF.

The gene calls are TRBV5-3 and TRBJ1-5; 7 nucleotides line up with TRBD1. TRBV5-3 is an ORF for which the function is uncertain. The V gene end was trimmed by 4 bases and the J gene end by 2 bases; junction bases not matched to a gene: 15. There are 18 residues in the CDR3. CDR3 residues: CARSADRPLGWGNQPQHF. CDR3 DNA sequence: TGTGCCAGAAGCGCGGACAGGCCGCTCGGGTGGGGCAATCAGCCCCAGCATTTT.

This clone was found once. V is TRBV6-5 and J is TRBJ2-5, with 12 nucleotides matching TRBD2. The V segment lost 6 bases and the J segment 1 base; nucleotides outside the gene matches: 3. CDR1 is MNHEY, CDR2 SVGAGI, per germline. CDR3 size: 15 residues. The CDR3, as DNA: TGTGCCAGCAGAACTAGCGGGGGGACCCAAGAGACCCAGTACTTC. Translated: CASRTSGGTQETQYF.

This clone was observed a handful of times. V usage is TRBV6-5 and J usage is TRBJ2-7, with D maybe TRBD2 (7 bases). The V gene's germline CDR1 is MNHEY and CDR2 SVGAGI. V lost 6 bases and J 3 bases, leaving 12 bases between the germline ends. The CDR3 loop spans 13 amino acids. The CDR3 DNA reads TGTGCCAGCAGAAGGGGGAGGGGCTACGAGCAGTACTTC. As protein: CASRRGRGYEQYF.

This chain uses TRBV19 with TRBJ2-5; 7 bases fit TRBD1. The germline V gene has CDR1 LNHDA and CDR2 SQIVND (reference sequence). V shed 6 bases and J 3 bases; nucleotides not matched to a gene: 7. This CDR3 region has 14 residues. The CDR3 loop reads CASSPTGQKETQYF. DNA of the CDR3: TGTGCCAGTAGCCCTACGGGACAGAAAGAGACCCAGTACTTC.